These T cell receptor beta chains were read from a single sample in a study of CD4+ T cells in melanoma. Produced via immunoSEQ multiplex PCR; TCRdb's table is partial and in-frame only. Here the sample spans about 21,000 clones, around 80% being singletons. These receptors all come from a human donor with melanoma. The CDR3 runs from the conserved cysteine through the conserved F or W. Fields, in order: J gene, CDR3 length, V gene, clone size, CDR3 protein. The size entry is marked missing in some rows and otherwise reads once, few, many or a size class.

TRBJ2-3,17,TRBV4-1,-,CASSQESLIPSTDTQYF
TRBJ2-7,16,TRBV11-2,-,CASSARDRSTSYEQYF
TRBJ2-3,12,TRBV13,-,CASSLSVHTQYF
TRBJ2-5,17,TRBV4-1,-,CASSQDRTSGSQETQYF
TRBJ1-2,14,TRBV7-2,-,CASSLPRRAWGYTF
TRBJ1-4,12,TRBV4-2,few,CASSSGGEKLFF
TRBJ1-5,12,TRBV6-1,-,CASNYAGQPQHF
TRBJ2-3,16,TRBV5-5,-,CASSPPLGVGTDTQYF
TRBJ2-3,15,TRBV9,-,CASSGGGPGPDTQYF
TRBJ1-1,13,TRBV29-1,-,CSVARQGLTEAFF
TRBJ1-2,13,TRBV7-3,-,CASSLTSAYGYTF
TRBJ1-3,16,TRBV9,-,CASSVGEGSSGNTIYF
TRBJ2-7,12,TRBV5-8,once,CASSFRIYEQYF
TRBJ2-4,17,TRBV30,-,CAWSVRSGGVAKNIQYF
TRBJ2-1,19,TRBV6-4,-,CASSAAFAGGKGAYNEQFF
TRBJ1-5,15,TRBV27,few,CASSNAGRSNQPQHF
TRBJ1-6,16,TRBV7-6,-,CASSFQGSSYNSPLHF
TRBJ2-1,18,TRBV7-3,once,CASSLRPRIERSYNEQFF
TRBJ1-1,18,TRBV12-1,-,CASSFDGTGIGMNTEAFF
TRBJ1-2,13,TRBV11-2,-,CASSLGTVYGYTF
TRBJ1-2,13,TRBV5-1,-,CASRRGDVDGYTF
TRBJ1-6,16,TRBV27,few,CASSFKGQGNNSPLHF
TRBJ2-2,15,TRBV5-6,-,CASSFFDRVPGELFF
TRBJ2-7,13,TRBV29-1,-,CSAGLAGGHEQYF
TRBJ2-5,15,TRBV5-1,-,CASSGNTGGQETQYF
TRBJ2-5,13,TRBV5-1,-,CASSPGGQETQYF
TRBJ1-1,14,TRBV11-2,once,CASSPRQGSTEAFF
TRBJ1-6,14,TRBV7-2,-,CASSVGTDNSPLHF
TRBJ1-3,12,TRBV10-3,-,CATGLPGNTIYF
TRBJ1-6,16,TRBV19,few,CASSIDFGSYNSPLHF
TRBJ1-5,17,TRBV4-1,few,CASSQEGGFYSNQPQHF
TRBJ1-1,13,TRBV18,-,CASSSNRVTEAFF
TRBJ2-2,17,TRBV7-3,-,CASSLAGLAGSTGELFF
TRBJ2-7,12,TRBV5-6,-,CASSRGVYEQYF
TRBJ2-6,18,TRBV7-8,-,CASSRRTATSSGANVLTF
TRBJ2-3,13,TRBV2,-,CARDSDSTDTQYF
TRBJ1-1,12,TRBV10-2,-,CASRMGQAGAFF
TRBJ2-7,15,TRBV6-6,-,CASSYSDVRSYEQYF
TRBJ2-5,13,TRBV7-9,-,CASSSRVKETQYF
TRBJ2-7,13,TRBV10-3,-,CAISVGRSYEQYF
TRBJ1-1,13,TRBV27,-,CASSFGQNTEAFF
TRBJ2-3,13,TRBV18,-,CASSLNYGDTQYF
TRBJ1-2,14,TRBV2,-,CASSERGQGDGYTF
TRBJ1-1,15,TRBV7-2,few,CASSLDSRSGTEAFF
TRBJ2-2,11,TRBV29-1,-,CSGGRAGELFF
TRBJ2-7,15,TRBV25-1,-,CASSPGGGAFYEQYF
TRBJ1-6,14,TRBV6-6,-,CASSYSEYNSPLHF
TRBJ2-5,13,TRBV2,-,CASRTTRGETQYF
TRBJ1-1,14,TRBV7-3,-,CASSLRGQPDEAFF